The 20 T cell receptor beta chains below all came from one sample that was sequenced in a study of CD8+CD57+ T cells in acquired aplastic anemia. The template for TCR beta VDJ and CDR3 sequence profiling was genomic DNA. MiXCR was run by TCRdb on the reads, yielding one entry per CDR3 protein. The sample records around 150,000 distinct CDR3 sequences, about 48% being singletons. Sequencing involved patients with CD8+CD57+ cell expansion previously shown by flow cytometry. Source material: sorted CD4+, CD8+, or CD8+CD57+ T cells (not recorded which) from PBMCs. Source of these receptors: a human donor with aplastic anemia.

This clonotype has at least ten counts. The chain employs TRBV14 and TRBJ2-1; 8 bases agree with TRBD2. Germline V CDR1 and CDR2: SGHDN, FVKESK. J lost 0 bases, V lost 6 bases, and 4 bases had no gene match. The CDR3 covers 15 residues. As DNA, the CDR3 is TGTGCCAGCAGACGAAGCGGGAGCTCCTACAATGAGCAGTTCTTC. This encodes CASRRSGSSYNEQFF.

V and J are TRBV19 and TRBJ2-7, with D possibly called TRBD1 or TRBD2 (5 bases each). This CDR3 is 14 amino acids long. Trimming took off 5 bases at V and 2 bases at J, with 13 bases between the two ends. Germline V gene lookup returns CDR1 LNHDA and CDR2 SQIVND (reference sequence). Here the CDR3 DNA reads TGTGCCAGTAGTTTGTTGGGGGTGCCCTACGAGCAGTACTTC. Its protein is CASSLLGVPYEQYF.

The chain carries TRBV7-8 and TRBJ1-2; possibly TRBD1 for D (6 bases). With 1 base removed from V and 4 bases from J, the gap between germline ends came to 13 bases. Germline V gene sequence: CDR1 SGHVS, CDR2 FQNEAQ. The CDR3 consists of 15 residues. The CDR3 nucleotides are TGTGCCAGCAGCTTAGTAGGGGGAGGGTCCTATGGCTACACCTTC. It translates to CASSLVGGGSYGYTF.

This clonotype was picked up a small number of times. Since a much larger clone is just one base distant, this may be a read error. The CDR3 loop reads CASSSIYEQYF. CDR3 in DNA: TGTGCCAGCAGCTCCATCTACGAGCAGTACTTC. The V call is TRBV7-2, the J call TRBJ2-7, with unresolved D. The V and J ends lost 4 bases and 3 bases respectively, with 4 bases between them. The germline V gene has CDR1 SGHTA and CDR2 FQGNSA. The CDR3 extends over 11 amino acids.

This sequence joins TRBV10-1 and TRBJ1-2; unclear D gene. This CDR3 has 11 amino acids. CDR1 is WNHNN, CDR2 SYGVQD, per germline (reference sequence). The V end lost 7 bases, the J end lost 4 bases, and 7 bases lay between the germline ends. The CDR3 reads CASKFFYGYTF. The CDR3 nucleotides are TGCGCCAGCAAGTTCTTCTATGGCTACACCTTC.

Note on this clonotype: It may be a read error: a sequence one base away is much more abundant. V and J are TRBV9 and TRBJ1-6, with D uncertain. Germline lookup yields CDR1 SGDLS and CDR2 YYNGEE. The ends were cut back, 7 bases at V and 7 bases at J, with 9 bases in the middle. The CDR3 has 12 amino acids. The CDR3 DNA is TGTGCCAGCGGGCCGCCGAATTCACCCCTCCACTTT. Its protein product is CASGPPNSPLHF.

This clonotype was seen at least ten times. The V gene is TRBV4-2, the J gene TRBJ2-7, with D possibly TRBD2 on 6 matching bases. V was pared by 5 bases and J by 6 bases, with 14 bases between. The CDR3 is 13 amino acids. CDR1 and CDR2 from the germline V gene are LGHNA and YNFKEQ. Here the CDR3 reads CASSFGTDAEQYF. The CDR3 coding sequence is TGTGCCAGCAGCTTCGGGACTGACGCCGAGCAGTACTTC.

The chain carries TRBV7-2 and TRBJ1-3; perhaps TRBD1 as D (5 bases). Germline V lookup: CDR1 SGHTA, CDR2 FQGNSA. With 7 bases removed from V and 10 bases from J, the gap between germline ends came to 20 bases. The CDR3 has 14 amino acids. The DNA for the CDR3 is TGTGCCAGCACCCCAACGGCGGCAGGGAGAACCATATATTTT. This sequence encodes CASTPTAAGRTIYF.

This clonotype was found a few times. This chain links TRBV24-1 with TRBJ1-2; 7 bases align to TRBD1. The V gene end was trimmed by 3 bases and the J gene end by 4 bases; junction bases not matched to a gene: 7. This CDR3 has 15 amino acids. Germline V CDR1 and CDR2: KGHDR, SFDVKD. The CDR3 here is CATSDPGQSLYGYTF. The CDR3 DNA is TGTGCCACCAGTGATCCGGGACAGAGCCTCTATGGCTACACCTTC.

The table lists this clonotype with a count of one. The genes are TRBV6-1 and TRBJ1-1; D call uncertain. In germline, CDR1 is MNHNS, CDR2 SASEGT. This CDR3 region has 14 residues. Trimming stripped 8 bases from V and 2 bases from J, with 15 bases between. Here the CDR3 reads CASQLGVLNTEAFF. The DNA for the CDR3 is TGTGCCAGCCAACTGGGCGTCCTAAACACTGAAGCTTTCTTT.

The J gene is TRBJ2-3, the V gene TRBV13; D gene unclear. CDR3 size: 14 residues. The V end was cut by 0 bases, the J end by 6 bases, with 10 bases between. From germline, CDR1 is PRHDT and CDR2 FYEKMQ (reference sequence). The CDR3 here is CASSLGRLRDTQYF. In DNA form, the CDR3 reads TGTGCCAGCAGCTTAGGCAGGTTGAGGGATACGCAGTATTTT.

The chain combines TRBV20-1 with TRBJ2-3; 13 nucleotides line up with TRBD2. This CDR3 has 15 residues. Germline V gene sequence: CDR1 DFQATT, CDR2 SNEGSKA (reference sequence). J was trimmed by 5 bases and V by 1 base; bases with no gene match: 3. The CDR3 DNA reads as TGCAGTGCTAGAGGAGGACTAGCGGGGGTAGATACGCAGTATTTT. As protein: CSARGGLAGVDTQYF.

The V gene is TRBV25-1, the J gene TRBJ2-6, with unresolved D. With 0 bases removed from V and 4 bases from J, the gap between germline ends came to 10 bases. The CDR3 has 16 residues. Germline-derived CDR1 and CDR2 are MGHDK and SYGVNS. In DNA form, the CDR3 reads TGTGCCAGCAGTGAATATAGTGGAGCCGGGGCCAACGTCCTGACTTTC. It translates to CASSEYSGAGANVLTF.

This clonotype was recorded many times. The chain recombines TRBV3-1 with TRBJ1-6; weak D call: TRBD1 (5 bases). The V end was cut by 4 bases, the J end by 8 bases, with 18 bases between. Germline loops: CDR1 LGHDT, CDR2 YNNKEL (reference sequence). The CDR3 has 16 amino acids. CDR3 region: CASSPGRDLPYSPLHF. CDR3 DNA sequence: TGTGCCAGCAGCCCGGGCAGGGATCTTCCCTATTCACCCCTCCACTTT.

As regards this clonotype: Given a much more abundant clone one base away, this may be a read error. V usage is TRBV6-5 and J usage is TRBJ1-2; D remains unclear. Per the germline V gene, CDR1 is MNHEY and CDR2 is SVGAGI. The CDR3 covers 14 residues. CDR3 bases: TGTGCCAGCAGTTACTCGACCCGGACCTATGGCTACGCCTTC. Translated, it gives CASSYSTRTYGYAF.

This clonotype showed up just a few times. V and J are TRBV30 and TRBJ1-1, with no clear D. CDR3 length: 12 residues. The germline gives CDR1 GTSNPN, CDR2 SVGIG (reference sequence). V lost 1 base and J lost 8, with 11 bases in between. The CDR3 here is CAWSGSAAEAFF. In nucleotides, the CDR3 is TGTGCCTGGAGTGGGTCCGCGGCGGAAGCTTTCTTT.

This clonotype was seen just once. This chain links TRBV5-5 with TRBJ1-5; TRBD1 might be the D (5 bases). The V gene lost 3 bases and the J gene lost 4 bases, with 11 bases spanning the gap. Germline CDR1 SGHKS, CDR2 YYEKEE (reference sequence). There are 14 residues in the CDR3. The CDR3 here is CASSSGWENQPQHF. In DNA, the CDR3 is TGTGCCAGCAGCTCAGGGTGGGAAAATCAGCCCCAGCATTTT.

This clonotype has only one observation. The DNA for the CDR3 is TGTGCCAGCAGCTTCGGGACCCGGGGGGACGGCTACACCTTC. This codes for CASSFGTRGDGYTF. The chain is built from TRBV7-3 and TRBJ1-2; TRBD1 might be the D (5 bases). CDR1 is SGHTA, CDR2 FQGTGA, per germline. The CDR3 is made up of 14 amino acids. V dropped 3 bases and J dropped 8 bases, with 16 bases sitting between them.

This clonotype was counted ten times or more. V gene TRBV10-2 combines with J gene TRBJ2-7; no reliable D call. Per germline, CDR1 WSHSY and CDR2 SAAADI. The CDR3 contains 13 residues. The V end lost 3 bases, the J end lost 2 bases, and 8 bases lay between the germline ends. CDR3 bases: TGCGCCAGCAGTGACGTCAAAACCTACGAGCAGTACTTC. Its translation is CASSDVKTYEQYF.

On this clonotype: At one of its ends the junction is not consistent with the germline gene, which may arise from a read error. J is TRBJ2-7 and V is TRBV6-1; 7 bases fit TRBD1. Germline V gene sequence: CDR1 MNHNS, CDR2 SASEGT. The CDR3 contains 12 residues. DNA for the CDR3: TGTGCCACTCAGGGGGTCTCCTACGAGCAGCACTTC. It translates to CATQGVSYEQHF.